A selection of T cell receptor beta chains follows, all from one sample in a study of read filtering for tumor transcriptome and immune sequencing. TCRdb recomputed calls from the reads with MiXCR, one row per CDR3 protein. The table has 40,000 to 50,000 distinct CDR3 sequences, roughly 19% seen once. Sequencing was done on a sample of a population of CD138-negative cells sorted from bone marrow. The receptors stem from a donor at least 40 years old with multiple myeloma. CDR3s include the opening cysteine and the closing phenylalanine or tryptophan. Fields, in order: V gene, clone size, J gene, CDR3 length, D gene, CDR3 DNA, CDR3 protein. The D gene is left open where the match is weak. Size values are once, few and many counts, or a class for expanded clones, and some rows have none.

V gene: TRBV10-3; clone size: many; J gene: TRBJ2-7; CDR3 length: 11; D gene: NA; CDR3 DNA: TGTGCCATCAGTGACGCCTACGAGCAGTACTTC; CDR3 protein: CAISDAYEQYF
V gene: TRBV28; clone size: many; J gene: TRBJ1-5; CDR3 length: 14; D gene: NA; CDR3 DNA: TGTGCCAGCAGTTCCGGGGGAAGCAATCAGCCCCAGCATTTT; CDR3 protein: CASSSGGSNQPQHF
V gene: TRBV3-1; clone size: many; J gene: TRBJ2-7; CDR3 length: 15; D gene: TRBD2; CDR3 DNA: TGTGCCAGCAGCCAAGGGACGGGGGGTGCGTTCGAGCAGTACTTC; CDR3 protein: CASSQGTGGAFEQYF
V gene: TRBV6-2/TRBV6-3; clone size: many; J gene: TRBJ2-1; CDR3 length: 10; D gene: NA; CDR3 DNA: TGTGCCAGCAGTCCCAGGTCAGTGATCTTC; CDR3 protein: CASSPRSVIF
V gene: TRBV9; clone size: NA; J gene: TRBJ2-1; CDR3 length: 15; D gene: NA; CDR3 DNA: TGTGCCAGCAGCGTAGTTGGGGGTACCTACAATGAGCAGTTCTTC; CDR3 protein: CASSVVGGTYNEQFF
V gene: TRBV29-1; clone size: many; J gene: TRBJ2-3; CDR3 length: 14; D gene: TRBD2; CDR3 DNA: TGCAGCGTAGACGGACTAGCGAGCACAGATACGCAGTATTTT; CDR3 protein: CSVDGLASTDTQYF
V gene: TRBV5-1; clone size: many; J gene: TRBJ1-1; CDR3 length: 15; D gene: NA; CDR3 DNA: TGCGCCAGCAGCTTGGCGCAGGGAGAGACCACTGAAGCTTTCTTT; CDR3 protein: CASSLAQGETTEAFF
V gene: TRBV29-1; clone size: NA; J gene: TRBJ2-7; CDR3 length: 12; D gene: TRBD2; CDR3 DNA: TGCAGTATTGAACTAGCGGGAATCGAGCAGTACTTC; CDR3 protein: CSIELAGIEQYF
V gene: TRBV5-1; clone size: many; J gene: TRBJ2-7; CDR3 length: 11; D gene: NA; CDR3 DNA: TGCGCCAGCAGCTTAAACAGGGAGCAGTACTTC; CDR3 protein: CASSLNREQYF
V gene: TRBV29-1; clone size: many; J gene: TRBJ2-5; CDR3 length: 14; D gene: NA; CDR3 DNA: TGCAGCGTTGAGGAGATCGGGGCCCAAGAGACCCAGTACTTC; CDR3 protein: CSVEEIGAQETQYF
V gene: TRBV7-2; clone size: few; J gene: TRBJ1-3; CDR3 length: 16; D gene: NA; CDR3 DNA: TGTGCCAGCAGCTTAGCGGAAGCAGGGAGTGGAAACACCATATATTTT; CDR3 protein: CASSLAEAGSGNTIYF
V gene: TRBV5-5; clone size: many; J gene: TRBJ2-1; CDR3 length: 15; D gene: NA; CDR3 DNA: TGTGCCAGCAGCTTGGCACGCAGCTTATACAATGAGCAGTTCTTC; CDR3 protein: CASSLARSLYNEQFF
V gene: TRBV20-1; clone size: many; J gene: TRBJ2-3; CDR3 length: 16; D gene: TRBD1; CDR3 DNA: TGCAGTGCAGTACCGGGACAGGGGACTGGCACAGATACGCAGTATTTT; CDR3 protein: CSAVPGQGTGTDTQYF
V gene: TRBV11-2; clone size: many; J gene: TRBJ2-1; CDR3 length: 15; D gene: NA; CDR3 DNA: TGTGCCAGCAGCTTAGCGGGAAGAAACTACAATGAGCAGTTCTTC; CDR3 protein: CASSLAGRNYNEQFF
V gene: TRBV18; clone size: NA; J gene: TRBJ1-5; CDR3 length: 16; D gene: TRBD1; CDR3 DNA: TGTGCCAGCCCAACACAGGGGACCCTGGGGAATCAGCCCCAGCATTTT; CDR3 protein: CASPTQGTLGNQPQHF
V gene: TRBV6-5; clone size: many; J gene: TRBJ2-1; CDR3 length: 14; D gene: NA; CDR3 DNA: TGTGCCAGCAGTTACTGGTCCCCCGGATCCGAGCAGTTCTTC; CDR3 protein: CASSYWSPGSEQFF
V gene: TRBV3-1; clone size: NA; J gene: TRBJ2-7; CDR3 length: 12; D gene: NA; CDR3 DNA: TGTGCCAGCAGCCAAGTCCACTACGAGCAGTACTTC; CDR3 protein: CASSQVHYEQYF
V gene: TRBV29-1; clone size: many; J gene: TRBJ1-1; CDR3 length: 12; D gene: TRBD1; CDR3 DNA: TGCAGCGCTCGACAGGGGTACACTGAAGCTTTCTTT; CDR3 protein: CSARQGYTEAFF
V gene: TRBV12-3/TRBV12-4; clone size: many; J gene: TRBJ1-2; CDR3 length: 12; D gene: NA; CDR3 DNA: TGTGCCAGCAGACAGGGAAGCTATGGCTACACCTTC; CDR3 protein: CASRQGSYGYTF
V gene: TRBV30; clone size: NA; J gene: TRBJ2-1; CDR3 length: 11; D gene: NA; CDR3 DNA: TGTGCCTGGGGGGGCTACAACGAGCAGTTCTTC; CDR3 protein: CAWGGYNEQFF
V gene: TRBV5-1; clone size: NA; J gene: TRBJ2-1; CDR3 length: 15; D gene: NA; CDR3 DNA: TGCGCCGGCAGCCTTACAGGTATCTCCTACGATGAGCAGTTCTTC; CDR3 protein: CAGSLTGISYDEQFF
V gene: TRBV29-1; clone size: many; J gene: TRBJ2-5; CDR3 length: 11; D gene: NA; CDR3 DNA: TGCAGCTCAAAAAGGGGAGAGACCCAGTACTTC; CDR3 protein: CSSKRGETQYF
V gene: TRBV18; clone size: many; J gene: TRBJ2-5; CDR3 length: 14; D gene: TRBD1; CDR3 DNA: TGTGCCAGCTCACCGATCAGGGGGTTTGAGACCCAGTACTTC; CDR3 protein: CASSPIRGFETQYF
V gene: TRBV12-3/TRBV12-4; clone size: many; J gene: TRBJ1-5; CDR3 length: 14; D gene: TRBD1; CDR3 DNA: TGTGCCAGCAGTGATACAGGGGGCCGTCAGCCCCAGCATTTT; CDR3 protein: CASSDTGGRQPQHF
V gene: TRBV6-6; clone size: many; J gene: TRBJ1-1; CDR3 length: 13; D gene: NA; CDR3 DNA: TGTACCACCATCCCCGGGGGCTTTACTGAAGCTTTCTTT; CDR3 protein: CTTIPGGFTEAFF
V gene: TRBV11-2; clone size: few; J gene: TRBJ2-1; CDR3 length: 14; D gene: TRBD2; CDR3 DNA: TGTGCCAGCAGCTTAGTAGCGGGAGTCAATGAGCAGTTCTTC; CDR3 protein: CASSLVAGVNEQFF
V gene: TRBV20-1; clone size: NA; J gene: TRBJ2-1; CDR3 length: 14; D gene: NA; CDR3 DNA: TGCAGTGCGAACTGGGCTCAGACCTACAATGATCAGTTCTTT; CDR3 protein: CSANWAQTYNDQFF
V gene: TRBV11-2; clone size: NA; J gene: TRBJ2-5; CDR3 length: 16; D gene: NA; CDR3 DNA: TGTGCCAGCAGCCCCCTTAACCGGGCGAAGAAAGAGACCCGGTACTTC; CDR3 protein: CASSPLNRAKKETRYF
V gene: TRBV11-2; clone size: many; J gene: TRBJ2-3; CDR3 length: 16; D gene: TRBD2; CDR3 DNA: TGTGCCAGCGGACGAGGGACTAGCCCTAGCACAGATACGCAGTATTTT; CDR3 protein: CASGRGTSPSTDTQYF
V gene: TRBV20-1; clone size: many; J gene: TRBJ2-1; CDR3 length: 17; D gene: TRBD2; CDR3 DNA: TGCAGTGCTAGAGATCCCGGTAGCGGGAGCTCCTACAATGAGCAGTTCTTC; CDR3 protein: CSARDPGSGSSYNEQFF
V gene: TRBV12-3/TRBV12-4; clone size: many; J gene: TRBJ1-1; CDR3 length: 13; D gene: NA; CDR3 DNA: TGTGCCAGCACCCTGGGGGGACACACTGAAGCTTTCTTT; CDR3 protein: CASTLGGHTEAFF
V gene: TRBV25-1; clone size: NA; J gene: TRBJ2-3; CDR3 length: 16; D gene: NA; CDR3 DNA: TGTGCCAGCAGTGAATACGGCCAGCCAAGCACAGATACGCAGTATTTT; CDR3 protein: CASSEYGQPSTDTQYF
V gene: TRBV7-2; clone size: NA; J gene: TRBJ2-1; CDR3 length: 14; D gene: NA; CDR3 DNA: TGTGCCAGCAGCTTAGGCGCCGGACCTATTGCCACAAATTTC; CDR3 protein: CASSLGAGPIATNF
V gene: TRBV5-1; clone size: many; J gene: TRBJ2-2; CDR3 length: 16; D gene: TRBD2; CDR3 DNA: TGCGCCAGCAGCTTGGAGCTAGCGGGACGAACCGGGGAGCTGTTTTTT; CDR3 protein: CASSLELAGRTGELFF
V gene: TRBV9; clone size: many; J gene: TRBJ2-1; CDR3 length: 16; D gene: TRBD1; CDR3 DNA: TGTGCCAGCAGCAGACCCCGGGACAGGGATAACAATGAGCAGTTCTTC; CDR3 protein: CASSRPRDRDNNEQFF
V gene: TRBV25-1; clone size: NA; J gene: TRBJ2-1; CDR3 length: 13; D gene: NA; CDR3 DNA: TGTGCCAGCGGACCTATCGGAGGCAATGAGCAGCTCTTC; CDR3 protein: CASGPIGGNEQLF
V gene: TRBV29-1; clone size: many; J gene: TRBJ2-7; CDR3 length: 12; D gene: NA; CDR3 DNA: TGCAGCGTGGCAGAGCAGGCCCGAGAGCAGTACTTC; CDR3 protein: CSVAEQAREQYF
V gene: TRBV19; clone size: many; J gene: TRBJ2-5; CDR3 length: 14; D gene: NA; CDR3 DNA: TGTGCCACTTCTGGTGGCGGGCACCAAGAGACCCAGTACTTC; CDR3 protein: CATSGGGHQETQYF
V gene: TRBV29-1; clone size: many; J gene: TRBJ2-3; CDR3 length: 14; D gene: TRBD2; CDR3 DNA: TGCACCGGGGGGGGCAGGGTTTATACAGATACGCAGTATTTT; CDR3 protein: CTGGGRVYTDTQYF
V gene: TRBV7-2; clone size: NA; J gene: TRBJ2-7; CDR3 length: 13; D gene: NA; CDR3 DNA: TGTGCCAGCAGCTTACTGGGGGTGGACGAGCAGTACTTC; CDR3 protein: CASSLLGVDEQYF
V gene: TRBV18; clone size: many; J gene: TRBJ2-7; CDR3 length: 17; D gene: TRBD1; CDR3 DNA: TGTGCCAGCTCACTCTCCCCTCCGGGACAGGGTAGCTACGAGCAGTACTTC; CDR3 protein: CASSLSPPGQGSYEQYF
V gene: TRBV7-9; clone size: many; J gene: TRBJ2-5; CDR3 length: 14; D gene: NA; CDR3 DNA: TGTGCCAGCAGCTTAGTAGGGTACCAAGAGACCCAGTACTTC; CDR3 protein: CASSLVGYQETQYF
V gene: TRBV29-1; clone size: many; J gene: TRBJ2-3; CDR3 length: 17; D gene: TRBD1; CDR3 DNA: TGCAGCGTTGCCACTTCACCGGGACAGGGAAAGGCAGATACGCAGTATTTT; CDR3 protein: CSVATSPGQGKADTQYF
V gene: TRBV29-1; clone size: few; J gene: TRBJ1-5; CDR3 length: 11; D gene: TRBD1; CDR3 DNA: TGCGGGACAGGGGACAATCAGCCCCAGCATTTT; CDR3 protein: CGTGDNQPQHF
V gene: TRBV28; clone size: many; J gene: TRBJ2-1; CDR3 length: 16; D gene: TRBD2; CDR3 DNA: TGTGCCAGCAGTTTAGAGATCCAGCGGGAGGGCGGTGAGCAGTTCTTC; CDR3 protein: CASSLEIQREGGEQFF